Following are 21 T cell receptor beta chains from one sample sequenced in a study of blood T cells in healthy people across ages (dated by TCRdb to about 2015). Library preparation was by 5' RACE. TCRdb names Illumina HiSeq 2500 as the instrument used. A second PCR of about 6 to 12 cycles was performed with a sample-barcoded 5' primer and a J-beta primer mix. The raw public data were reprocessed by TCRdb itself: fastp quality trimming at Q25, MiXCR clonotype calling, in-frame beta chains only. Rows with one shared CDR3 protein collapse into an entry with the most common genes and DNA. The sample table lists about 900,000 distinct CDR3 sequences, around 68% of them with a count of one. The biggest ten clones account for around a quarter of the sample. Sequencing was performed on blood. These receptors were taken from a man aged 25 to 45 in good health.

As to this clonotype: At one end the junction does not follow the germline gene, possibly because of a read error. The chain couples TRBV6-2 or TRBV6-3 to TRBJ2-1; 7 bases are a match to TRBD2. The CDR3 runs 12 residues. Germline V gene sequence: CDR1 MNHEY, CDR2 SVGEGT. CDR3 coding DNA: TGTGCCATCAAGGCGGCCGCGGGAGAGCAGCTCTTC. Protein sequence: CAIKAAAGEQLF.

This clonotype has just a few counts. J is TRBJ2-7 and V is TRBV10-3; possibly TRBD1 for D (6 bases). This CDR3 is 16 amino acids long. Germline V gene data show CDR1 as ENHRY and CDR2 as SYGVKD. Between the trimmed V and J ends, which lost 3 bases and 3 bases, there was a span of 18 bases. CDR3 amino acids: CAISDISTGRVYEQYF. CDR3 sequence (DNA): TGTGCCATCAGTGATATTTCTACAGGGCGGGTCTACGAGCAGTACTTC.

The chain is built from TRBV7-6 and TRBJ2-5; D is unresolved. Germline V CDR1 and CDR2: SGHVS, FNYEAQ. The V end lost 5 bases, the J end lost 1 base, and 11 bases lay between the germline ends. This CDR3 has 14 residues. The CDR3 loop reads CASSTATVQETQYF. In DNA form, the CDR3 reads TGTGCCAGCAGCACCGCGACGGTCCAAGAGACCCAGTACTTC.

This chain uses TRBV6-2 or TRBV6-3 with TRBJ2-4, with 8 positions matching TRBD2. The CDR3 covers 15 residues. Germline assignment: CDR1 MNHEY and CDR2 SVGEGT. The ends lost 0 bases at V and 9 bases at J; junction bases unmatched: 7. In nucleotides, the CDR3 is TGTGCCAGCAGTTACTCGGCTAGCGGGCGGCGCATTCAGTACTTC. This gives the protein CASSYSASGRRIQYF.

The V gene is TRBV7-8, the J gene TRBJ1-5; 9 bases agree with TRBD1. CDR3 size: 17 residues. J gave up 0 bases and V 5 bases, and 8 bases lay outside the gene matches. Germline assignment: CDR1 SGHVS and CDR2 FQNEAQ. CDR3 loop: CASSRRQGGGSNQPQHF. The CDR3 coding sequence is TGTGCCAGCAGCCGGAGACAGGGGGGAGGTAGCAATCAGCCCCAGCATTTT.

The chain recombines TRBV27 with TRBJ1-2, with 9 nucleotides matching TRBD1. The CDR3 extends over 15 amino acids. The V and J ends lost 5 bases and 2 bases, in that order; junction bases with no gene match: 6. CDR1 is MNHEY and CDR2 is SMNVEV in the germline V gene (reference sequence). CDR3 sequence (DNA): TGTGCCAGCAGTCATCGGACAGGGGTGAACTATGGCTACACCTTC. It codes for CASSHRTGVNYGYTF.

Of note for this clonotype: An end of the junction differs from the germline gene, which may be a read error. V and J are TRBV6-6 and TRBJ2-7; the D is unclear. Germline CDR1 reads MNHNY; CDR2 reads SVGAGI (reference sequence). This CDR3 is 11 amino acids long. This CDR3 reads CASDNSYERYF. CDR3 sequence (DNA): TGTGCCAGTGACAACTCCTACGAGCGGTACTTC.

This clonotype was seen only once. The genes are TRBV21-1 and TRBJ1-2. TRBV21-1 is assigned pseudogene status. This CDR3 is 17 amino acids long. The chain's CDR3 is CASSKKGREGANYDYTF. The CDR3 nucleotides read TGTGCCAGCAGCAAAAAGGGCAGGGAGGGGGCTAACTATGACTACACCTTC.

The chain carries TRBV5-1 and TRBJ2-5; D is perhaps TRBD2 (5 bases). This CDR3 has 14 amino acids. CDR1 is SGHRS, CDR2 YFSETQ, per germline. Trimming removed 4 bases at V and 3 bases at J, with 13 bases between. CDR3 protein: CASSRGGEKETQYF. The CDR3 nucleotides read TGCGCCAGCAGCAGAGGAGGAGAGAAAGAGACCCAGTACTTC.

The chain carries TRBV7-2 and TRBJ2-2; no clear D. The CDR3 contains 14 residues. Looked up from germline, CDR1 is SGHTA and CDR2 is FQGNSA. Trimming stripped 5 bases from V and 5 bases from J, with 12 bases between. This CDR3 reads CASSAQIETGELFF. The CDR3 DNA sequence: TGTGCCAGCAGCGCCCAGATTGAGACCGGGGAGCTGTTTTTT.

The V and J genes are TRBV4-2 and TRBJ2-7; 11 bases fit TRBD1. The V gene end was trimmed by 0 bases and the J gene end by 2 bases; junction bases not matched to a gene: 3. CDR1 is LGHNA, CDR2 YNFKEQ, per germline. The CDR3 has 16 residues. In DNA form, the CDR3 reads TGTGCCAGCAGCCAAGACCCGGGACAGGGGGCCTACGAGCAGTACTTC. Protein sequence: CASSQDPGQGAYEQYF.

This rearrangement joins TRBV18 to TRBJ2-7; D uncertain. This CDR3 has 16 residues. V shed 3 bases and J shed 2 bases, with 17 bases lying between them. The germline V gene has CDR1 KGHSH and CDR2 LQKENI. CDR3: CASSPPGVRTTYEQYF. CDR3 DNA sequence: TGTGCCAGCTCACCCCCTGGAGTGAGAACTACCTACGAGCAGTACTTC.

This clonotype was observed a handful of times. This chain uses TRBV7-9 with TRBJ2-7, with D tentatively TRBD2 (6 bases). Germline lookup yields CDR1 SEHNR and CDR2 FQNEAQ (reference sequence). This CDR3 has 11 amino acids. V was clipped by 6 bases and J by 10 bases, with 13 bases between them. The chain's CDR3 is CASRPRGDQYF. CDR3 bases: TGTGCCAGCAGGCCCCGCGGGGACCAGTACTTC.

This clonotype has more than one count but fewer than ten. The V and J genes are TRBV6-1 and TRBJ2-4; 7 bases map to TRBD1. Judging by the DNA end, TRBJ2-7 fits better; the J call may be wrong. In germline, CDR1 is MNHNS, CDR2 SASEGT. The CDR3 sequence is 13 residues long. CDR3 nucleotide sequence: TGTGCCAGCAGCGACAACAGGGGATACGAGCAGTACTTC. Amino acid sequence: CASSDNRGYEQYF.

The chain combines TRBV5-6 with TRBJ1-1; weak D call: TRBD1 (5 bases). The CDR3 length is 14 residues. Trimming pared 5 bases from V and 4 bases from J, leaving 15 bases between. Germline V gives CDR1 SGHDT, CDR2 YYEEEE. CDR3 residues: CASSPRRGSTEAFF. The DNA of the CDR3 is TGTGCCAGCAGTCCCCGGCGGGGGAGCACTGAAGCTTTCTTT.

The CDR3 loop reads CSASGTGTYNEQFF. CDR3 coding DNA: TGCAGTGCTTCTGGGACAGGAACTTACAATGAGCAGTTCTTC. This chain joins TRBV20-1 and TRBJ2-1; 8 bases fit TRBD1. Germline loops: CDR1 DFQATT, CDR2 SNEGSKA (reference sequence). The CDR3 sequence is 14 residues long. After removal of 5 bases from V and 4 bases from J, the junction contained 7 bases not matched to a gene.

This chain uses TRBV12-3 or TRBV12-4 with TRBJ2-5; no clear D. V was clipped by 5 bases and J by 11 bases, with 21 bases between them. The CDR3 runs 14 residues. CDR3 sequence: CASSPRATLNEQYF. CDR3 DNA sequence: TGTGCCAGCAGTCCCCGGGCCACCCTCAATGAGCAGTACTTC.

This clonotype was counted between two and nine times. The V and J genes are TRBV6-2 or TRBV6-3 and TRBJ2-1, with 7 bases matching TRBD1. Trimming removed 10 bases from V and 1 base from J; junction bases left unmatched: 4. The CDR3 is 13 amino acids. The V gene's germline CDR1 is MNHEY and CDR2 SVGEGT. DNA for the CDR3: TGTGCCACTCAACAGGGGTCCTACAATGAGCAGTTCTTC. Amino acids: CATQQGSYNEQFF.

This clonotype was picked up one time. The chain joins TRBV7-9 to TRBJ1-1; D remains ambiguous. The germline V gene has CDR1 SEHNR and CDR2 FQNEAQ (reference sequence). The CDR3 has 15 amino acids. Trimming removed 1 base from V and 1 base from J, with 10 bases in between. CDR3 coding DNA: TGTGCCAGCAGCTTAGGAAACAGAGCGAACACTGAAGCTTTCTTT. Its protein product is CASSLGNRANTEAFF.

V gene TRBV12-3 or TRBV12-4 combines with J gene TRBJ2-4, with D possibly matching TRBD1 (5 bases). The tail of the sequence fits TRBJ2-5 better, so the J call may be wrong. The CDR3 loop spans 14 amino acids. The CDR3 loop is CASSLSRQKETQYF. CDR3 DNA: TGTGCCAGCAGTTTGAGTCGACAGAAAGAGACCCAGTACTTC.

This sequence joins TRBV12-3 or TRBV12-4 and TRBJ2-2; D unresolved. This CDR3 comprises 14 residues. The germline V and J ends were trimmed by 5 bases and 1 base, with 8 bases remaining between them. The CDR3 sequence is CASSTQQNTGELFF. The CDR3 nucleotides are TGTGCCAGCAGTACGCAGCAGAACACCGGGGAGCTGTTTTTT.